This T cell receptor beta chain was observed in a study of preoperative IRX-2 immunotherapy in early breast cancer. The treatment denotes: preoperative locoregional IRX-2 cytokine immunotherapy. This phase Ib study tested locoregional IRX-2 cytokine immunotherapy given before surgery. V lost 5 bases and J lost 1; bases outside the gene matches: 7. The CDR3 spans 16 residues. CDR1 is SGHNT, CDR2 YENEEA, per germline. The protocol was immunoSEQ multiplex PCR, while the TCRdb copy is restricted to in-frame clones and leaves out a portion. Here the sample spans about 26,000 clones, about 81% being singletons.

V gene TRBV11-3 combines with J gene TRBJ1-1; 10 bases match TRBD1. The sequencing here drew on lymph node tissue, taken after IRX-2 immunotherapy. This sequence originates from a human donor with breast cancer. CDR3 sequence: CASSGWTGGENTEAFF. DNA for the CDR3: TGTGCCAGCAGCGGATGGACAGGGGGAGAGAACACTGAAGCTTTCTTT.